These 18 T cell receptor beta chains share one sample of origin, sequenced in a study of shared clonotypes between healthy human individuals. Clones were sequenced by immunoSEQ multiplex PCR, and TCRdb holds only the in-frame ones, with some missing. This table holds roughly 300,000 clones, around 90% found once. Material for sequencing was memory CD8+ T cells sorted from blood. Indicated subset: CD45RO+ cells pooled with CCR7-negative TemRA cells. The receptors were sampled from a man younger than 35 in good health.

The chain combines TRBV6-1 with TRBJ1-1, with D perhaps TRBD1 (6 bases). V lost 10 bases and J 3 bases, leaving 18 bases between the germline ends. The CDR3 spans 14 residues. Looked up from germline, CDR1 is MNHNS and CDR2 is SASEGT. The CDR3 DNA is TGTGCCATCCGAGTGGGGGCTATGGACACTGAAGCTTTCTTT. It encodes CAIRVGAMDTEAFF.

This chain connects TRBV21-1 to TRBJ1-1. TRBV21-1 is an annotated pseudogene. This CDR3 has 15 residues. This chain's CDR3 is CASSKQGGRDTEAFF. CDR3 nucleotide sequence: TGTGCCAGCAGCAAACAAGGGGGGAGGGACACTGAAGCTTTCTTT.

The chain recombines TRBV11-2 with TRBJ2-3; D ambiguous. The germline gives CDR1 SGHAT, CDR2 FQNNGV. The CDR3 runs 13 residues. The germline V and J ends were trimmed by 4 bases and 6 bases, with 11 bases remaining between them. This CDR3 reads CASSSPPRDTQYF. The CDR3 region has the DNA TGTGCCAGCAGCTCCCCCCCAAGGGATACGCAGTATTTT.

The chain joins TRBV5-6 to TRBJ2-2, with 12 bases that match TRBD2. The CDR3 is 17 residues long. Germline values: CDR1 SGHDT, CDR2 YYEEEE. V was pared by 4 bases and J by 3 bases, with 7 bases of the junction left unmatched. CDR3 sequence reads: CASSLASGGAYTGELFF. CDR3 nucleotides: TGTGCCAGCAGCCTCGCTAGCGGGGGGGCTTACACCGGGGAGCTGTTTTTT.

This clone appeared a few times. The chain combines TRBV10-2 with TRBJ1-6; D gene ambiguous. The CDR3 runs to 16 residues. The V and J ends lost 3 bases and 0 bases respectively, with 9 bases between them. Germline V gene lookup returns CDR1 WSHSY and CDR2 SAAADI. The CDR3 sequence is CASSDTASSYNSPLHF. The CDR3 bases are TGCGCCAGCAGTGACACAGCTAGCTCCTATAATTCACCCCTCCACTTT.

This chain links TRBV30 with TRBJ2-2, with unresolved D. The germline V gene encodes CDR1 GTSNPN and CDR2 SVGIG (reference sequence). This CDR3 spans 14 amino acids. V lost 5 bases, J lost 0 bases, and 10 bases lay in between. The CDR3, as DNA: TGTGCCTGGGGCGGCTCCGCGAACACCGGGGAGCTGTTTTTT. Translated, it gives CAWGGSANTGELFF.

The chain joins TRBV6-1 to TRBJ2-5; tentative D call: TRBD2 (5 bases). Trimming took off 2 bases at V and 2 bases at J, with 12 bases between the two ends. Germline V gene data show CDR1 as MNHNS and CDR2 as SASEGT. The CDR3 consists of 15 residues. CDR3 nucleotides: TGTGCCAGCAGTGAACGTACACTAGGGCAAGAGACCCAGTACTTC. It specifies CASSERTLGQETQYF.

The CDR3 coding sequence is TGTGCCAGCAGTTATGCTATAGGTTCCTACGAGCAGTACTTC. It specifies CASSYAIGSYEQYF. This chain connects TRBV6-5 to TRBJ2-7; D gene uncertain. Germline CDR1 reads MNHEY; CDR2 reads SVGAGI. The ends were cut back, 3 bases at V and 1 base at J, with 10 bases in the middle. The CDR3 extends over 14 amino acids.

This clone appeared once. The V call is TRBV5-4, the J call TRBJ1-3; D perhaps matches TRBD1 (5 bases). Trimming shortened V by 5 bases and J by 0 bases, and 12 bases separated the two germline ends. The CDR3 consists of 15 residues. Germline V gene sequence: CDR1 SGHNT, CDR2 YYREEE (reference sequence). The CDR3 reads CASSFGGDSGNTIYF. DNA for the CDR3: TGTGCCAGCAGTTTCGGGGGTGACTCTGGAAACACCATATATTTT. Looking up the rest from reference TRBV5-4 and TRBJ1-3 gives the full variable domain: ETGVTQSPTHLIKTRGQQVTLRCSSQSGHNTVSWYQQALGQGPQFIFQYYREEENGRGNFPPRFSGLQFPNYSSELNVNALELDDSALYLCASSFGGDSGNTIYFGEGSWLTVV.

The chain links TRBV27 to TRBJ1-6, with D possibly matching TRBD1 (5 bases). The CDR3 is 15 amino acids. CDR1 is MNHEY and CDR2 is SMNVEV in the germline V gene (reference sequence). Trimming pared 2 bases from V and 8 bases from J, leaving 13 bases between. CDR3 bases: TGTGCCAGCAGTTTAATTGCTCAGGGTTATTCACCCCTCCACTTT. Protein product: CASSLIAQGYSPLHF.

V gene TRBV4-2 combines with J gene TRBJ2-5, with 8 bases that match TRBD2. Trimming at V came to 0 bases and at J to 1 base, leaving 7 bases not matched to a gene. The CDR3 has 17 residues. Germline-derived CDR1 and CDR2 are LGHNA and YNFKEQ. The CDR3 bases are TGTGCCAGCAGCCAAGATGGCGCCGGGGGGGGCCAAGAGACCCAGTACTTC. This codes for CASSQDGAGGGQETQYF.

V and J are TRBV5-1 and TRBJ2-2; a possible D gene is TRBD2 (6 bases). V lost 4 bases, J lost 2 bases, and 15 bases lay in between. The germline V gene encodes CDR1 SGHRS and CDR2 YFSETQ. The CDR3 contains 16 residues. CDR3 sequence (DNA): TGCGCCAGCAGCCCGGGACTGGCAGCCAACACCGGGGAGCTGTTTTTT. Its protein product is CASSPGLAANTGELFF.

The chain employs TRBV5-6 and TRBJ1-2, with D possibly being TRBD1 (5 bases). Germline-derived CDR1 and CDR2 are SGHDT and YYEEEE. Trimming took 2 bases from V and 4 from J, leaving 15 bases between them. The CDR3 runs 15 residues. This CDR3 is CASSLGVEGLYGYTF. CDR3 bases: TGTGCCAGCAGCTTAGGGGTTGAAGGGCTCTATGGCTACACCTTC.

This rearrangement joins TRBV19 to TRBJ1-2; tentatively, D is TRBD1 (6 bases). The germline CDR1 and CDR2 sequences are LNHDA and SQIVND (reference sequence). V was cut by 2 bases and J by 3 bases, with 10 bases left in between. The CDR3 sequence is 14 residues long. CDR3 in amino acids: CASSISGQHYGYTF. The DNA for the CDR3 is TGTGCCAGTAGTATATCTGGACAGCACTATGGCTACACCTTC.

The chain has TRBV4-1 and TRBJ2-7; 13 bases line up with TRBD2. In germline, CDR1 is MGHRA, CDR2 YSYEKL. The CDR3 runs 15 residues. J lost 5 bases, V lost 2 bases, and 3 bases had no gene match. The CDR3: CASSQTSGGANEQYF. The CDR3 DNA sequence: TGCGCCAGCAGCCAAACTAGCGGGGGGGCCAACGAGCAGTACTTC.

CDR3 coding DNA: TGCAGCGTTTGGACCAAGTGGGCTTGGCGGGAGGTGAACACCGGGGAGCTGTTTTTT. This codes for CSVWTKWAWREVNTGELFF. The chain employs TRBV29-1 and TRBJ2-2; 8 nucleotides line up with TRBD2. Unmatched junction bases numbered 18, after V lost 5 bases and J lost 1 base. The CDR3 length is 19 residues. The germline V gene encodes CDR1 SQVTM and CDR2 ANQGSEA.

The chain couples TRBV27 to TRBJ1-5, with TRBD1 identical over 9 bases. Germline V gene data show CDR1 as MNHEY and CDR2 as SMNVEV (reference sequence). J gave up 7 bases and V 0 bases, and 4 bases lay outside the gene matches. This CDR3 comprises 15 residues. The chain's CDR3 is CASSLSGTGRQPQHF. CDR3 nucleotide sequence: TGTGCCAGCAGTTTATCAGGGACAGGGCGGCAGCCCCAGCATTTT.

CDR3: CASSVGTVSYNEQFF. The CDR3 DNA sequence: TGTGCCAGCAGTGTCGGGACTGTGTCCTACAATGAGCAGTTCTTC. The genes are TRBV25-1 and TRBJ2-1, with a weak D call TRBD2 (6 bases). V was shortened by 4 bases and J by 1 base, with 11 bases between the two germline ends. This CDR3 comprises 15 residues. Germline CDR1 reads MGHDK; CDR2 reads SYGVNS.